The 15 T cell receptor beta chains below come from one sample, sequenced in a study of identical twins. Each CDR3 protein is one row after TCRdb ran MiXCR on the 5' RACE reads. The data show 400,000 to 500,000 distinct CDR3 sequences, about 18% seen once. The specimen sequenced was naive T cells sorted from blood. These receptors all stem from a man aged 50 to 59 in good health.

The rearrangement uses TRBV29-1 and TRBJ2-7, with a possible D match to TRBD1 (6 bases). Trimming pared 2 bases from V and 0 bases from J, leaving 14 bases between. The V gene's germline CDR1 is SQVTM and CDR2 ANQGSEA. The CDR3 is made up of 15 amino acids. This chain's CDR3 is CSVETRGSSSYEQYF. CDR3 bases: TGCAGCGTTGAAACCAGGGGATCAAGCTCCTACGAGCAGTACTTC.

CDR3 amino acids: CSARELGQRTDTQYF. CDR3 in DNA: TGCAGTGCTAGAGAGTTAGGACAACGCACAGATACGCAGTATTTT. This chain connects TRBV20-1 to TRBJ2-3; a weak D match, TRBD1 (5 bases). The germline V gene has CDR1 DFQATT and CDR2 SNEGSKA (reference sequence). Trimming shortened V by 0 bases and J by 1 base, and 11 bases separated the two germline ends. The CDR3 runs 15 residues.

The chain recombines TRBV27 with TRBJ2-5; the D call may be TRBD1 or TRBD2 (5 bases each). Trimming cost V 2 bases and J 7 bases, with 14 bases left between them. CDR1 is MNHEY and CDR2 is SMNVEV in the germline V gene (reference sequence). The CDR3 contains 14 residues. Here the CDR3 reads CASSLAAGARTQYF. CDR3 DNA: TGTGCCAGCAGTTTAGCGGCCGGGGCTAGGACCCAGTACTTC.

This clonotype was counted ten times or more. The chain has TRBV4-2 and TRBJ2-5, with 15 bases aligning to TRBD2. J lost 5 bases, V lost 1 base, and 2 bases had no gene match. CDR1 is LGHNA and CDR2 is YNFKEQ in the germline V gene. The CDR3 length is 16 residues. CDR3 coding DNA: TGTGCCAGCAGCCAAGTTGGACTAGCGGGGGGGGAGACCCAGTACTTC. Translated, it gives CASSQVGLAGGETQYF.

The chain carries TRBV4-2 and TRBJ2-2; possible D gene TRBD1, 6 bases. This CDR3 has 17 amino acids. V lost 0 bases to trimming and J lost 4 bases, with 15 bases between them. The V gene's germline CDR1 is LGHNA and CDR2 YNFKEQ. The chain's CDR3 is CASSQDPPGAITGELFF. In DNA form, the CDR3 reads TGTGCCAGCAGCCAAGATCCCCCAGGGGCCATCACCGGGGAGCTGTTTTTT.

A few counts support this clonotype. The chain uses TRBV6-1 and TRBJ1-5; possibly TRBD1 for D (5 bases). The CDR3 has 15 amino acids. V lost 5 bases and J lost 4, with 15 bases in between. Per germline, CDR1 MNHNS and CDR2 SASEGT. This CDR3 is CASSRMMGDNQPQHF. The CDR3 DNA is TGTGCCAGCAGTAGAATGATGGGGGATAATCAGCCCCAGCATTTT.

The table lists this clonotype with a few counts. The chain recombines TRBV7-8 with TRBJ2-1, with TRBD2 matching over 7 bases. Trimming cost V 1 base and J 5 bases; bases outside gene matches: 8. The length of the CDR3 is 16 residues. Looked up from germline, CDR1 is SGHVS and CDR2 is FQNEAQ. The CDR3: CASSLVFSGANNEQFF. DNA of the CDR3: TGTGCCAGCAGCTTAGTCTTCAGCGGGGCAAACAATGAGCAGTTCTTC.

The chain recombines TRBV7-9 with TRBJ1-4, with D perhaps TRBD1 (6 bases). The CDR3 is made up of 14 amino acids. With 3 bases removed from V and 4 bases from J, the gap between germline ends came to 9 bases. Germline-derived CDR1 and CDR2 are SEHNR and FQNEAQ (reference sequence). DNA for the CDR3: TGTGCCAGCAGCTTGGGGGCAAGTAATGAAAAACTGTTTTTT. Its translation: CASSLGASNEKLFF.

This clonotype has ten or more counts. The rearrangement links TRBV5-6 to TRBJ2-5; 9 bases are a match to TRBD1. V shed 0 bases and J 4 bases; nucleotides not matched to a gene: 10. CDR3 length: 17 amino acids. Per germline, CDR1 SGHDT and CDR2 YYEEEE. The CDR3 protein is CASSLVSGTGLAETQYF. In DNA form, the CDR3 reads TGTGCCAGCAGCTTGGTTTCTGGGACAGGGTTGGCAGAGACCCAGTACTTC.

This clonotype was seen many times. The chain is built from TRBV27 and TRBJ2-1; 9 nucleotides align to TRBD2. The CDR3 totals 16 residues. The V segment lost 5 bases and the J segment 4 bases; nucleotides outside the gene matches: 9. The germline gives CDR1 MNHEY, CDR2 SMNVEV (reference sequence). Here the CDR3 DNA reads TGTGCCAGCAGTATGTCTAGCGGGGCCCAATACAATGAGCAGTTCTTC. Translating it yields CASSMSSGAQYNEQFF.

This clonotype appeared many times. This sequence joins TRBV20-1 and TRBJ2-7, with D perhaps TRBD2 (6 bases). This CDR3 has 13 amino acids. The germline V gene has CDR1 DFQATT and CDR2 SNEGSKA (reference sequence). Deletions cut 5 bases from V and 2 bases from J, with 13 bases between. In nucleotides, the CDR3 is TGCAGTGCTCTTGGACTAACAGCCTACGAGCAGTACTTC. Translating it yields CSALGLTAYEQYF.

This chain links TRBV29-1 with TRBJ2-3, with 8 bases lining up with TRBD2. Germline-derived CDR1 and CDR2 are SQVTM and ANQGSEA. Germline trimming cut 7 bases from V and 3 bases from J; bases unmatched to any gene: 9. The CDR3 runs 14 residues. This CDR3 reads CSADGGAGTDTQYF. DNA for the CDR3: TGCAGCGCCGACGGGGGGGCTGGGACAGATACGCAGTATTTT.

This clonotype was seen ten or more times. The chain carries TRBV6-1 and TRBJ1-1; no clear D. The V end lost 7 bases, the J end lost 1 base, and 19 bases lay between the germline ends. Per germline, CDR1 MNHNS and CDR2 SASEGT. The CDR3 has 16 amino acids. The CDR3 nucleotides read TGTGCCAGCATGGGAACGCCAGGTGGAGGGAACACTGAAGCTTTCTTT. Translating it yields CASMGTPGGGNTEAFF.

This chain connects TRBV6-5 to TRBJ2-7, with D possibly matching TRBD2 (5 bases). Germline V lookup: CDR1 MNHEY, CDR2 SVGAGI. The CDR3 covers 15 residues. The V end lost 6 bases, the J end lost 2 bases, and 17 bases lay between the germline ends. The CDR3 sequence: CASSLLGSNPYEQYF. The CDR3 bases are TGTGCCAGCAGCTTACTAGGCTCAAATCCCTACGAGCAGTACTTC.

Concerning this clonotype itself: A read error may account for a junction end that differs from germline. V usage is TRBV11-2 and J usage is TRBJ1-5, with D hard to call. CDR1 is SGHAT, CDR2 FQNNGV, per germline. The CDR3 is 14 amino acids. The chain's CDR3 is CASSLDNGNQPQHF. The CDR3 nucleotides read TGTGCCAGCAGTTTAGACAATGGAAATCAGCCCCAGCATTTT.